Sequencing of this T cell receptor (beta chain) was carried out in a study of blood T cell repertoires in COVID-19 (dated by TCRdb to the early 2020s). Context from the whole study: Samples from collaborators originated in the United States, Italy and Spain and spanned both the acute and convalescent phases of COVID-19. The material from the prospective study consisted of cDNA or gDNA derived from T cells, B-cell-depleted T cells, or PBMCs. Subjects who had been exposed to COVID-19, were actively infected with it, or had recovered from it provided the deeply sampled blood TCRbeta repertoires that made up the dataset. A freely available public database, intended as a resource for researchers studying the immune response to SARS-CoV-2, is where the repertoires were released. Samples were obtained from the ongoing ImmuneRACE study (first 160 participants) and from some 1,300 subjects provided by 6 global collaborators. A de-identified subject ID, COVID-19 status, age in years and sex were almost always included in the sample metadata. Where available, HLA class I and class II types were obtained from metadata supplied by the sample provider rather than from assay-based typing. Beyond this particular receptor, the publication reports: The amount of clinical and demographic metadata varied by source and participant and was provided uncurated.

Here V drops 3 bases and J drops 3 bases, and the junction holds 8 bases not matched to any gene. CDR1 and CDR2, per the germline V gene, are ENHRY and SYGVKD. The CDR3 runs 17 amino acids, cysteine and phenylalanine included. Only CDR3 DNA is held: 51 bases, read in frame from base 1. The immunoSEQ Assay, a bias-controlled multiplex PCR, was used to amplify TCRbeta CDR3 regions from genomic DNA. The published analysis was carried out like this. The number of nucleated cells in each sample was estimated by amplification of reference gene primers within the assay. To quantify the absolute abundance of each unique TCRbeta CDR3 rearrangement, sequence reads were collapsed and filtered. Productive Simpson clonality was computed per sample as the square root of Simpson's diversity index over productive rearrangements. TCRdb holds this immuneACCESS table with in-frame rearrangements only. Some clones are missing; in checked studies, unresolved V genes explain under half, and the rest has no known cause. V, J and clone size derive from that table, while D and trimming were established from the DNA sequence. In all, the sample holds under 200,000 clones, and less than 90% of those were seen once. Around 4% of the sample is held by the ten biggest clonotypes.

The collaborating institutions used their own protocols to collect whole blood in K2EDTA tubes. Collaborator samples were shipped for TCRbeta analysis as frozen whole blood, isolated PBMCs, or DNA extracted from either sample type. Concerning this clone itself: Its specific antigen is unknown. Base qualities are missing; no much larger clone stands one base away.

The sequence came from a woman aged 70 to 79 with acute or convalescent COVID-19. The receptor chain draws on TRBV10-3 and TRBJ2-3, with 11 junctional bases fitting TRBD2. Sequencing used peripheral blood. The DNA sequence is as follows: TGTGCCATCAGTGACTCATTTAGCGGGGGGGTTACAGATACGCAGTATTTT. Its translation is CAISDSFSGGVTDTQYF.